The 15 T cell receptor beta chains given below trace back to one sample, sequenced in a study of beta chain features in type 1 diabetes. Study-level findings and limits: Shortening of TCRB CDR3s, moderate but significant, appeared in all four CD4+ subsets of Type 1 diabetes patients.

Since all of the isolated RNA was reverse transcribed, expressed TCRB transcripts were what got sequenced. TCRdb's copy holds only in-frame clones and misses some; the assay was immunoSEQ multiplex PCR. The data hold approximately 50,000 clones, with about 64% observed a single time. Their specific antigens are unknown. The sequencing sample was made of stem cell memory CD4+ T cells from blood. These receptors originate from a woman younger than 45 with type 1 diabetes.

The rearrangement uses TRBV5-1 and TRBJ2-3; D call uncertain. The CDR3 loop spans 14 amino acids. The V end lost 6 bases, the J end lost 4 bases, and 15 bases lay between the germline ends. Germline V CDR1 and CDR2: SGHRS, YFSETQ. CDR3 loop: CASKRGSAADTQYF. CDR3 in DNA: TGCGCCAGCAAACGAGGATCGGCGGCAGATACGCAGTATTTT.

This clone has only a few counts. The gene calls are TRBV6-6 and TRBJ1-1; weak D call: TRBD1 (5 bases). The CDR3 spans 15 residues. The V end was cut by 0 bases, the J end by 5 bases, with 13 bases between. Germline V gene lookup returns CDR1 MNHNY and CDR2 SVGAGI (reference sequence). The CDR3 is CASSYSQAAGTEAFF. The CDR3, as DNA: TGTGCCAGCAGTTACTCACAGGCGGCAGGGACTGAAGCTTTCTTT.

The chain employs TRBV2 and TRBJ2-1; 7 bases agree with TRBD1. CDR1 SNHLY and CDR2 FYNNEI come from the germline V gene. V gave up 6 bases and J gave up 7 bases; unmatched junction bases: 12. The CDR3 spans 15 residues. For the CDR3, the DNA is TGTGCCAGCAGGGACGACAGGGACCGTTGGAATGAGCAGTTCTTC. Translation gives CASRDDRDRWNEQFF.

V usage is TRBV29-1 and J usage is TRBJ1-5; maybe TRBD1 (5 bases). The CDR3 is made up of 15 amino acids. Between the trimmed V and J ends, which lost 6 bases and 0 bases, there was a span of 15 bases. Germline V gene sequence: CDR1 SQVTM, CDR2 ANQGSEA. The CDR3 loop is CSVTVGGGSNQPQHF. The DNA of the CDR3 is TGCAGCGTCACTGTGGGGGGGGGTAGCAATCAGCCCCAGCATTTT.

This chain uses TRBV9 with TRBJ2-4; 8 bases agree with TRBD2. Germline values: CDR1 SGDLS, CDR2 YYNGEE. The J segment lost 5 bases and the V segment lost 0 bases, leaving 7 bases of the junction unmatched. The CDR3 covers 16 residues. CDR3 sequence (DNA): TGTGCCAGCAGCGTAGGGGGTAGCGGGATAGAAAACATTCAGTACTTC. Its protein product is CASSVGGSGIENIQYF.

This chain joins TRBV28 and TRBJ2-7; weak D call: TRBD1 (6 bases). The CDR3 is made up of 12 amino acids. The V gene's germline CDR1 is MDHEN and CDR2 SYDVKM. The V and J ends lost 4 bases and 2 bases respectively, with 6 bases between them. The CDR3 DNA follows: TGTGCCAGCAGTTGGACAGCCTACGAGCAGTACTTC. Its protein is CASSWTAYEQYF.

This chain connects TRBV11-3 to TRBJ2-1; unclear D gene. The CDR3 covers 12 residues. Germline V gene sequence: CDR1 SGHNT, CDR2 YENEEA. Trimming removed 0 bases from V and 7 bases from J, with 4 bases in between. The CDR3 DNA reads TGTGCCAGCAGCTTAGATCAGAATGAGCAGTTCTTC. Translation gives CASSLDQNEQFF.

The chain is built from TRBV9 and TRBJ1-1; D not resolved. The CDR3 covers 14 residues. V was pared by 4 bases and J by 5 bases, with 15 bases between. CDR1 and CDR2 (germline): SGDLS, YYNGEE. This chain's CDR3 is CASSPHPTETEAFF. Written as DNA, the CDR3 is TGTGCCAGCAGCCCACACCCGACTGAGACTGAAGCTTTCTTT.

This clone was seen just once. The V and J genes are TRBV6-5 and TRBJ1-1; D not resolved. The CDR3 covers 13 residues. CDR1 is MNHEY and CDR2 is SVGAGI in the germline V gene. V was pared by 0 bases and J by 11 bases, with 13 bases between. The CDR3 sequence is CASSYSEGRRAFF. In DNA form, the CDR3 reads TGTGCCAGCAGTTACTCGGAAGGCAGGAGGGCTTTCTTT.

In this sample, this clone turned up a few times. The CDR3 DNA reads TGTGCCAGTAGTAAGCTGGACAGAGGCGAGCAGTACTTC. Residues: CASSKLDRGEQYF. The rearrangement joins TRBV19 to TRBJ2-7; a possible D gene is TRBD1 (6 bases). The CDR3 has 13 amino acids. V was clipped by 4 bases and J by 6 bases, with 13 bases between them. Germline values: CDR1 LNHDA, CDR2 SQIVND (reference sequence).

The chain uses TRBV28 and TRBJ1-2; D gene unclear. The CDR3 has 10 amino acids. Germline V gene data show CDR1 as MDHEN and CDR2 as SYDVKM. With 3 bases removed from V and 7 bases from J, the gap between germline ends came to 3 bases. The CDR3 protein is CASSFGGYTF. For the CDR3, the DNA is TGTGCCAGCAGTTTCGGTGGCTACACCTTC.

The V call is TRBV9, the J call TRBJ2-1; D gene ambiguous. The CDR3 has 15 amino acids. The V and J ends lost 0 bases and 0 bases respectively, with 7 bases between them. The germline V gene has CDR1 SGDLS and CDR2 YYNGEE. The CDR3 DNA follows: TGTGCCAGCAGCGTAGTGCCTAACTCCTACAATGAGCAGTTCTTC. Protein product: CASSVVPNSYNEQFF.

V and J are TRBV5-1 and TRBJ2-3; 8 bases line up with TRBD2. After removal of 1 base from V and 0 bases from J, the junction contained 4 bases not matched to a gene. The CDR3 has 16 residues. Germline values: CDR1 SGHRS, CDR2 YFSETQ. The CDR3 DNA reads TGCGCCAGCAGCTTGTCTGCTAGCGGGAGCACAGATACGCAGTATTTT. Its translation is CASSLSASGSTDTQYF.

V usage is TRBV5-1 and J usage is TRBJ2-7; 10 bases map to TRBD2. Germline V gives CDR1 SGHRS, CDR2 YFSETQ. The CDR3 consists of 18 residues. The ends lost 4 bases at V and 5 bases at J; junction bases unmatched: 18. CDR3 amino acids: CASSRQLAGEGAVDEQYF. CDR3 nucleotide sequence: TGCGCCAGCAGCCGGCAGCTAGCGGGAGAGGGGGCCGTGGACGAGCAGTACTTC.

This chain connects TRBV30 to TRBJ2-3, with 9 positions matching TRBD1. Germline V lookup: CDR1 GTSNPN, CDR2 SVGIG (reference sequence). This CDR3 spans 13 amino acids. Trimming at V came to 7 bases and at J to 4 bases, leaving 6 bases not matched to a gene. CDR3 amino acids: CASPGQGPDTQYF. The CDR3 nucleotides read TGTGCCTCCCCGGGACAGGGACCAGATACGCAGTATTTT.